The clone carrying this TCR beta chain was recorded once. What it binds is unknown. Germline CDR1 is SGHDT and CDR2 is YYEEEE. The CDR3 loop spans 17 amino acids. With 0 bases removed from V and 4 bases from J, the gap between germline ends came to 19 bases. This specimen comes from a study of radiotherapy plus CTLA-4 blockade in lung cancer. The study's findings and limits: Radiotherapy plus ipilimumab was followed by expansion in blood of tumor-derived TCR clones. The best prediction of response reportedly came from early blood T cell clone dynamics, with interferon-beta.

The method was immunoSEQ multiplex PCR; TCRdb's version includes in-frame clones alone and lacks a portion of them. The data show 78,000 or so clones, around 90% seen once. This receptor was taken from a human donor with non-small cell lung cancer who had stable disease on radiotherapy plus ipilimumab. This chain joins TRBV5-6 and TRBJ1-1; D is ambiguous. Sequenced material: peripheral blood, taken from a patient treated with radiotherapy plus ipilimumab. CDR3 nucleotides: TGTGCCAGCAGCTTGGATACCTTTGGCAAGCCGGCCACTGAAGCTTTCTTT. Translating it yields CASSLDTFGKPATEAFF.